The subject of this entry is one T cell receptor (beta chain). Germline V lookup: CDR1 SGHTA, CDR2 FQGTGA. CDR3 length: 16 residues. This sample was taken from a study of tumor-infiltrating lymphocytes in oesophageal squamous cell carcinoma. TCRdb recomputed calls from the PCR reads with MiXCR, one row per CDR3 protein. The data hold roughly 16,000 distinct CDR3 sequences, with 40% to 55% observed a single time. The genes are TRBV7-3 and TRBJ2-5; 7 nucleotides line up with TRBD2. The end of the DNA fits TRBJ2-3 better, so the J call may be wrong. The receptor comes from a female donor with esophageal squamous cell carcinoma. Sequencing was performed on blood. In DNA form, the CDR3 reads TGTGCCAGCAGCTTAATGGGGGGGGTTCACGGGAATACGCAGTATTTT. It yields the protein CASSLMGGVHGNTQYF.